The 7 T cell receptor beta chains reported below all come from one sample, sequenced in a study of tumor-infiltrating lymphocytes in primary liver carcinoma. In addition to blood RNA drawn from unsorted whole blood, germline DNA was extracted. TCR beta cDNA came from about 450 ng total RNA, primed with a constant-region primer. ARM-PCR, slightly modified, supplied the TCR beta libraries through three nested multiplex PCR rounds. For 10 cycles apiece, the opening two PCR rounds ran with TRBV1-TRBV30 forward primers and a C-beta reverse primer. TCRdb redid the calling of the multiplex PCR reads with MiXCR, one entry per CDR3 protein. The sample has just over 300,000 distinct CDR3 sequences, around three fifths seen once. The sequenced sample was peripheral blood. The source of these receptors is a woman in her 30s with primary liver carcinoma and hepatitis B virus infection.

With regard to this clonotype: At one boundary the junction diverges from the germline segment, which might be a read error. CDR3 sequence (DNA): TGCAACGCCGCCCGGGATGCTTCGAATGGGCAGTTCTTC. This sequence encodes CNAARDASNGQFF. This chain connects TRBV29-1 to TRBJ2-1; tentatively, D is TRBD2 (5 bases). Germline CDR1 and CDR2: SQVTM and ANQGSEA. CDR3 size: 13 residues.

The V call is TRBV10-3, the J call TRBJ2-1; D possibly uses TRBD1 or TRBD2 (5 bases each). The CDR3 is 12 amino acids. Germline CDR1 reads ENHRY; CDR2 reads SYGVKD. Trimming pared 8 bases from V and 6 bases from J, leaving 11 bases between. The CDR3 loop reads CAIGDDPNEQFF. The CDR3 DNA reads TGTGCCATCGGGGACGATCCCAATGAGCAGTTCTTC.

J is TRBJ2-3 and V is TRBV12-3 or TRBV12-4; D uncertain. Between the trimmed V and J ends, which lost 1 base and 7 bases, there was a span of 0 bases. There are 10 residues in the CDR3. CDR3 sequence (DNA): TGTGCCAGCAGTTTAGATACGCAGTATTTT. Residues: CASSLDTQYF.

The rearrangement links TRBV11-2 to TRBJ2-2; 8 positions match TRBD1. The CDR3 sequence is 16 residues long. Germline lookup yields CDR1 SGHAT and CDR2 FQNNGV. Trimming at V came to 6 bases and at J to 4 bases, leaving 10 bases not matched to a gene. The CDR3 loop reads CASSSGQGTGTGELFF. CDR3 nucleotide sequence: TGTGCCAGCAGTTCCGGACAGGGAACCGGCACCGGGGAGCTGTTTTTT.

The rearrangement uses TRBV11-2 and TRBJ2-1; perhaps TRBD2 as D (5 bases). CDR3 length equals 16 residues. The germline gives CDR1 SGHAT, CDR2 FQNNGV. The ends were cut back, 7 bases at V and 8 bases at J, with 24 bases in the middle. In DNA form, the CDR3 reads TGTGCCAGCATCAAAAGGGTGACTACCCCCGGCGATGAGCAGTTCTTC. It yields the protein CASIKRVTTPGDEQFF.

The chain has TRBV6-1 and TRBJ2-7, with TRBD2 identical over 11 bases. The CDR3 is made up of 15 amino acids. CDR1 and CDR2 (germline): MNHNS, SASEGT. The CDR3 reads CSIAGGPRWRDEQYF. As DNA, the CDR3 is TGTTCTATAGCGGGAGGGCCGCGCTGGAGGGACGAGCAGTACTTC.

Regarding this clonotype: Since a much larger clone is just one base distant, this may be a read error. The chain has TRBV29-1 and TRBJ2-7; D is unclear. The CDR3 has 15 residues. Germline V lookup: CDR1 SQVTM, CDR2 ANQGSEA. The DNA for the CDR3 is TGCAGAGTTGTAGTACGAGAAACTTCCTCCTACGAGCAGTACTTC. The encoded protein is CRVVVRETSSYEQYF.